These 10 T cell receptor beta chains came from one sample sequenced in a study of identical twins. Via MiXCR, TCRdb re-called the 5' RACE reads, giving one row per CDR3 protein. This sample yields roughly 250,000 distinct CDR3 sequences, of which roughly 7% are seen a single time; 3% to 4.5% belongs to the top ten. This same sample was also part of a study on yellow fever vaccine responses in identical twins.

Material: memory (CD45RO+) T cells sorted from blood. These receptor sequences come from a woman in her late teens or twenties in good health.

At least ten counts were recorded for this clonotype. The J gene is TRBJ1-1, the V gene TRBV5-1; D unclear. V lost 0 bases and J lost 8, with 20 bases in between. The V gene's germline CDR1 is SGHRS and CDR2 YFSETQ. The CDR3 totals 16 residues. This chain's CDR3 is CASSLAFQNTVSEAFF. The CDR3 DNA follows: TGCGCCAGCAGCTTGGCATTTCAGAATACGGTATCAGAAGCTTTCTTT.

This clonotype has a handful of counts. The chain recombines TRBV6-5 with TRBJ2-7; D not certain. This CDR3 is built from 14 residues. Germline V gene data show CDR1 as MNHEY and CDR2 as SVGAGI. V was shortened by 4 bases and J by 3 bases, with 13 bases between the two germline ends. The CDR3 is CASSSRKKHYEQYV. The CDR3 DNA reads TGTGCCAGCAGTTCCCGTAAGAAACACTACGAGCAGTACGTC.

This clonotype was seen a handful of times. J is TRBJ2-2 and V is TRBV6-5, with D possibly being TRBD2 (6 bases). With 0 bases removed from V and 1 base from J, the gap between germline ends came to 6 bases. The CDR3 spans 15 residues. Per germline, CDR1 MNHEY and CDR2 SVGAGI. The CDR3 sequence is CASSYSRENTGELFF. In nucleotides, the CDR3 is TGTGCCAGCAGTTACTCGCGGGAGAACACCGGGGAGCTGTTTTTT.

This clonotype was picked up a small number of times. The genes are TRBV6-5 and TRBJ2-1, with 11 bases matching TRBD1. The trim removed 4 bases at V and 7 bases at J, leaving 6 bases unmatched. This CDR3 comprises 15 residues. Germline loops: CDR1 MNHEY, CDR2 SVGAGI. CDR3 DNA: TGTGCCAGCAGTTCAGGACAGGGGGCAGTTAATGAGCAGTTCTTC. Translating gives CASSSGQGAVNEQFF.

The CDR3 is CANLRGGDEQFF. CDR3 DNA: TGTGCCAATCTGAGGGGTGGCGATGAGCAGTTCTTC. The chain combines TRBV28 with TRBJ2-1, with D perhaps being TRBD1 or TRBD2 (5 bases each). V was pared by 10 bases and J by 8 bases, with 15 bases between. Looked up from germline, CDR1 is MDHEN and CDR2 is SYDVKM. CDR3 length: 12 amino acids.

This clonotype was recorded many times. The genes are TRBV5-1 and TRBJ2-1, with D possibly TRBD1 on 6 matching bases. Germline loops: CDR1 SGHRS, CDR2 YFSETQ. Trimming took 2 bases from V and 5 from J, leaving 14 bases between them. The CDR3 spans 15 residues. The CDR3 nucleotides read TGCGCCAGCAGCTTCGGCACAGGGCAGAACAATGAGCAGTTCTTC. Residues: CASSFGTGQNNEQFF.

This clonotype has a handful of counts. V and J are TRBV4-2 and TRBJ2-1; the match to TRBD2 covers 7 bases. This CDR3 spans 16 amino acids. The V segment lost 1 base and the J segment 9 bases; nucleotides outside the gene matches: 12. The germline V gene has CDR1 LGHNA and CDR2 YNFKEQ. The CDR3 nucleotides are TGTGCCAGCAGCCAAGCCGAGGGAGGGGAGGCGGGTGAGCAGTTCTTC. Translated, it gives CASSQAEGGEAGEQFF.

The V call is TRBV6-5, the J call TRBJ2-3; 7 nucleotides agree with TRBD2. Germline V gives CDR1 MNHEY, CDR2 SVGAGI. Losses at the gene ends were 0 bases for V and 4 bases for J; bases not matched to a gene: 10. The CDR3 spans 17 residues. CDR3 amino acids: CASSYSGGYADADTQYF. CDR3 DNA: TGTGCCAGCAGTTACTCGGGGGGGTACGCTGATGCAGATACGCAGTATTTT.

This clonotype was detected a few times. This chain links TRBV24-1 with TRBJ2-7; 9 bases agree with TRBD1. This CDR3 has 15 amino acids. Unmatched junction bases numbered 6, after V lost 4 bases and J lost 3 bases. Germline CDR1 reads KGHDR; CDR2 reads SFDVKD. The CDR3 loop reads CATSEGGQGHYEQYF. In nucleotides, the CDR3 is TGTGCCACCAGTGAGGGGGGACAGGGACACTACGAGCAGTACTTC.

Only a few counts were recorded for this clonotype. The chain couples TRBV27 to TRBJ2-5, with D possibly matching TRBD2 (7 bases). Germline V CDR1 and CDR2: MNHEY, SMNVEV (reference sequence). The germline V and J ends were trimmed by 3 bases and 8 bases, with 16 bases remaining between them. The CDR3 sequence is 14 residues long. The CDR3 sequence: CASSLNQRGATQYF. CDR3 nucleotide sequence: TGTGCCAGCAGTTTGAATCAACGGGGGGCCACCCAGTACTTC.